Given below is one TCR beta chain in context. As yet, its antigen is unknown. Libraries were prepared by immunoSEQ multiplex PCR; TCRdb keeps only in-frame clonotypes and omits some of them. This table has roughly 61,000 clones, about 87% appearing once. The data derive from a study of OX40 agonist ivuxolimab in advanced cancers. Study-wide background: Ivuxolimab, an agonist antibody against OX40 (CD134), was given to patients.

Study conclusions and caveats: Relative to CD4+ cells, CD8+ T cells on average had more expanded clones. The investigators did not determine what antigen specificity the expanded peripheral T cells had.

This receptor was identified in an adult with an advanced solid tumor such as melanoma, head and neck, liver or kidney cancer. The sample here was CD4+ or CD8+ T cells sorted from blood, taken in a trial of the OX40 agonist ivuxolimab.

DNA for the CDR3: TGTGCCAGCTCACCTTTCGGAAATAGCAATCAGCCCCAGCATTTT. Encoded protein: CASSPFGNSNQPQHF. This chain connects TRBV18 to TRBJ1-5; D gene unclear. V dropped 3 bases and J dropped 0 bases, with 9 bases sitting between them. The CDR3 sequence is 15 residues long. The germline V gene encodes CDR1 KGHSH and CDR2 LQKENI.